This T cell receptor (beta chain) was sequenced in a study of beta chain features in type 1 diabetes. Since all of the isolated RNA was reverse transcribed, expressed TCRB transcripts were what got sequenced. The table came from immunoSEQ multiplex PCR; TCRdb's copy has only in-frame clones and leaves some out. Of about 240,000 clones in the sample, 25% to 35% are singletons; the top ten hold under 5%. This TCR derives from a man aged 30 to 45 in good health. Material: central memory CD4+ T cells from blood.

The CDR3 sequence is CASSLRTTGHNEQFF. DNA of the CDR3: TGTGCCAGCAGTTTGAGAACAACAGGTCACAATGAGCAGTTCTTC. This sequence joins TRBV28 and TRBJ2-1; tentatively, D is TRBD1 (5 bases). Germline-derived CDR1 and CDR2 are MDHEN and SYDVKM. Trimming removed 3 bases from V and 5 bases from J, with 14 bases in between. CDR3 length equals 15 residues.